Each of the 3 T cell receptor beta chains below was sequenced from the same sample in a study of T cells in Graves' hyperthyroidism and ophthalmopathy. The TCR beta CDR3 regions underwent amplification using RNA transcripts as the source. HTBI primers drove first-round RT-PCR of the TCR CDR3. Each CDR3 protein gets one entry after TCRdb re-called the multiplex PCR reads with MiXCR. The table shows about 640,000 distinct CDR3 sequences, with more than 20% occurring only once. The sequenced sample consisted of blood. These receptors were collected from a man aged 25 to 45 with Graves' ophthalmopathy.

V and J are TRBV6-2 or TRBV6-3 and TRBJ2-1; 10 bases are shared with TRBD2. Germline assignment: CDR1 MNHEY and CDR2 SVGEGT. This CDR3 has 14 residues. Unmatched junction bases numbered 5, after V lost 7 bases and J lost 5 bases. The CDR3 here is CASKSGRENNEQFF. Here the CDR3 DNA reads TGTGCCAGCAAGAGCGGGAGGGAAAACAATGAGCAGTTCTTC.

This rearrangement joins TRBV7-9 to TRBJ2-2; the match to TRBD1 covers 7 bases. The CDR3 totals 15 residues. Looked up from germline, CDR1 is SEHNR and CDR2 is FQNEAQ (reference sequence). V lost 6 bases, J lost 6 bases, and 10 bases stayed unmatched. The CDR3 DNA is TGTGCCAGCAGTCCCGAGACAGGGTCCGCCGGGGAGCTGTTTTTT. Encoded protein: CASSPETGSAGELFF.

This clonotype appeared a single time. This sequence joins TRBV2 and TRBJ2-3; D unclear. This CDR3 spans 11 amino acids. With 8 bases removed from V and 3 bases from J, the gap between germline ends came to 6 bases. In germline, CDR1 is SNHLY, CDR2 FYNNEI. The DNA of the CDR3 is TGTGCCAGCTTAGCAACAGATACGCAGTATTTT. Protein: CASLATDTQYF.